The next 29 T cell receptor beta chains were all read from a single sample in a study of OX40 agonist ivuxolimab in advanced cancers. Assay used: immunoSEQ multiplex PCR; TCRdb lists only in-frame clones, some missing. The sample includes tens of thousands of clones, roughly 82% of them seen just once. The source was CD4+ or CD8+ T cells sorted from blood, collected in a trial of the OX40 agonist ivuxolimab. Source of these receptors: an adult with an advanced solid tumor such as melanoma, head and neck, liver or kidney cancer.

The chain has TRBV6-1 and TRBJ1-2; unclear D gene. The CDR3 length is 12 residues. CDR1 and CDR2 from the germline V gene are MNHNS and SASEGT. Trimming took off 3 bases at V and 6 bases at J, with 8 bases between the two ends. CDR3 in amino acids: CASSDLGNGYTF. The CDR3 nucleotides read TGTGCCAGCAGTGATTTAGGGAATGGCTACACCTTC.

This chain joins TRBV11-2 and TRBJ2-7, with D tentatively TRBD2 (6 bases). CDR3 length: 16 residues. V was trimmed by 1 base and J by 7 bases, leaving 20 bases between them. CDR1 is SGHAT and CDR2 is FQNNGV in the germline V gene. CDR3 bases: TGTGCCAGCAGCTTAGGTGGCGGGACCCTAGGGTGGGAGCAGTACTTC. Amino acid sequence: CASSLGGGTLGWEQYF.

The chain is built from TRBV28 and TRBJ2-1; D unresolved. The CDR3 runs 15 residues. Germline CDR1 is MDHEN and CDR2 is SYDVKM. The germline V and J ends were trimmed by 1 base and 4 bases, with 11 bases remaining between them. CDR3 loop: CASSLFKGRYNEQFF. CDR3 DNA: TGTGCCAGCAGTTTATTTAAGGGCCGGTACAATGAGCAGTTCTTC.

CDR3: CASSPQGVMNTEAFF. The CDR3 DNA reads TGCGCCAGCAGCCCGCAGGGGGTCATGAACACTGAAGCTTTCTTT. The V call is TRBV5-1, the J call TRBJ1-1; 7 nucleotides line up with TRBD1. The CDR3 length is 15 residues. V shed 4 bases, J shed 0 bases, and the junction held 6 bases outside the gene matches. In germline, CDR1 is SGHRS, CDR2 YFSETQ.

This clone was observed once. J is TRBJ2-2 and V is TRBV28; no firm D call. Trimming took 5 bases from V and 5 from J, leaving 9 bases between them. This CDR3 spans 13 amino acids. Germline assignment: CDR1 MDHEN and CDR2 SYDVKM. The CDR3 region is CASSVTGTGELFF. For the CDR3, the DNA is TGTGCCAGCAGTGTTACCGGGACCGGGGAGCTGTTTTTT.

The chain recombines TRBV6-4 with TRBJ2-3; D gene ambiguous. The V gene's germline CDR1 is MRHNA and CDR2 SNTAGT. CDR3 length: 13 amino acids. Between the trimmed V and J ends, which lost 2 bases and 3 bases, there was a span of 6 bases. The CDR3 coding sequence is TGTGCCAGCAGTGACCAGGAGACAGATACGCAGTATTTT. It is translated as CASSDQETDTQYF.

In regard to this clone: Other DNA sequences in this sample translate to the same CDR3. The chain uses TRBV15 and TRBJ2-7, with unresolved D. CDR3 size: 15 residues. V lost 0 bases and J 4 bases, leaving 13 bases between the germline ends. Germline V gene sequence: CDR1 LNHNV, CDR2 YYDKDF (reference sequence). CDR3 residues: CATSRDPASRYEQYF. As DNA, the CDR3 is TGTGCCACCAGCAGAGATCCGGCGTCGAGGTACGAGCAGTACTTC.

The V and J genes are TRBV11-2 and TRBJ1-1; possibly TRBD1 for D (6 bases). This CDR3 is built from 13 residues. V shed 5 bases and J shed 4 bases, with 11 bases lying between them. Germline CDR1 reads SGHAT; CDR2 reads FQNNGV. CDR3 residues: CASSRGGTTEAFF. CDR3 DNA: TGTGCCAGCAGCCGAGGGGGGACCACTGAAGCTTTCTTT.

This clone was seen just once. J is TRBJ1-2 and V is TRBV4-1; no clear D gene. This CDR3 contains 17 residues. Germline V gene lookup returns CDR1 MGHRA and CDR2 YSYEKL. V dropped 0 bases and J dropped 4 bases, with 18 bases sitting between them. CDR3 bases: TGCGCCAGCAGCCAAGACCCCGGCCCCGGGTACACCTATGGCTACACCTTC. Encoded protein: CASSQDPGPGYTYGYTF.

The genes are TRBV27 and TRBJ2-2; D possibly corresponds to TRBD2 (6 bases). The CDR3 runs to 15 residues. Deletions cut 3 bases from V and 3 bases from J, with 11 bases between. Germline V lookup: CDR1 MNHEY, CDR2 SMNVEV (reference sequence). In DNA form, the CDR3 reads TGTGCCAGCAGTTTCGATAGCGGCTACACCGGGGAGCTGTTTTTT. It specifies CASSFDSGYTGELFF.

This chain uses TRBV4-1 with TRBJ2-1; 9 bases align to TRBD2. Germline lookup yields CDR1 MGHRA and CDR2 YSYEKL. After removal of 1 base from V and 2 bases from J, the junction contained 0 bases not matched to a gene. This CDR3 spans 15 amino acids. The CDR3 region has the DNA TGCGCCAGCAGCCAAGCTAGCGGGACCTACAATGAGCAGTTCTTC. Its protein is CASSQASGTYNEQFF.

This chain connects TRBV19 to TRBJ2-7; 11 nucleotides match TRBD2. CDR1 and CDR2 (germline): LNHDA, SQIVND (reference sequence). The CDR3 covers 17 residues. The V segment lost 5 bases and the J segment 0 bases; nucleotides outside the gene matches: 9. The CDR3 DNA is TGTGCCAGTAGTCCTACGGGGACTAGCGGAAACTCCTACGAGCAGTACTTC. Residues: CASSPTGTSGNSYEQYF.

CDR3 in amino acids: CASSLVSGYSHEQYF. CDR3 nucleotides: TGTGCCAGCAGCTTAGTTAGCGGGTACAGCCACGAGCAGTACTTC. The chain employs TRBV11-3 and TRBJ2-7; 7 bases map to TRBD2. The germline gives CDR1 SGHNT, CDR2 YENEEA. Trimming at V came to 1 base and at J to 5 bases, leaving 8 bases not matched to a gene. This CDR3 has 15 residues.

This clone was recorded a few times. This sequence joins TRBV6-6 and TRBJ1-1; D remains unclear. Germline CDR1 and CDR2: MNHNY and SVGAGI (reference sequence). Trimming stripped 4 bases from V and 12 bases from J, with 9 bases between. There are 10 residues in the CDR3. CDR3: CASSSYHSFF. CDR3 in DNA: TGTGCCAGCAGTTCGTACCATTCTTTCTTT.

This chain joins TRBV11-2 and TRBJ1-1; unclear D gene. CDR3 size: 14 residues. Trimming removed 1 base at V and 4 bases at J, with 10 bases between. The germline V gene encodes CDR1 SGHAT and CDR2 FQNNGV. The CDR3: CASSLVSSATEAFF. In nucleotides, the CDR3 is TGTGCCAGCAGCTTAGTCAGCTCGGCCACTGAAGCTTTCTTT. The full variable domain, completed using reference TRBV11-2 and TRBJ1-1, is EAGVAQSPRYKIIEKRQSVAFWCNPISGHATLYWYQQILGQGPKLLIQFQNNGVVDDSQLPKDRFSAERLKGVDSTLKIQPAKLEDSAVYLCASSLVSSATEAFFGQGTRLTVV.

CDR3: CASSPPPGVGTEAFF. In DNA form, the CDR3 reads TGTGCCAGCAGCCCGCCCCCGGGGGTGGGCACTGAAGCTTTCTTT. The rearrangement uses TRBV11-2 and TRBJ1-1, with D maybe TRBD1 (5 bases). Germline CDR1 reads SGHAT; CDR2 reads FQNNGV. The CDR3 has 15 amino acids. V was clipped by 5 bases and J by 4 bases, with 17 bases between them.

This clone came up once. This chain links TRBV4-1 with TRBJ2-7, with D possibly being TRBD1 (6 bases). This CDR3 comprises 15 residues. Trimming shortened V by 0 bases and J by 5 bases, and 14 bases separated the two germline ends. CDR1 and CDR2 (germline): MGHRA, YSYEKL. CDR3 sequence reads: CASSQEGRGTDEQYF. The CDR3 nucleotides are TGCGCCAGCAGCCAAGAAGGCAGGGGTACCGACGAGCAGTACTTC.

The chain carries TRBV4-1 and TRBJ2-1; either TRBD1 or TRBD2 may fit D (6 bases each). With 2 bases removed from V and 8 bases from J, the gap between germline ends came to 13 bases. Germline V lookup: CDR1 MGHRA, CDR2 YSYEKL. The CDR3 extends over 14 amino acids. The CDR3 here is CASSQTSGADEQFF. The CDR3 DNA reads as TGCGCCAGCAGCCAAACCTCGGGGGCCGATGAGCAGTTCTTC.

Here the CDR3 reads CASSLSPTSGRSLNEQFF. The CDR3 DNA sequence: TGTGCCAGCAGTTTATCCCCGACTAGCGGGAGATCGCTCAATGAGCAGTTCTTC. The chain is built from TRBV27 and TRBJ2-1; TRBD2 aligns across 12 bases. The germline V gene encodes CDR1 MNHEY and CDR2 SMNVEV (reference sequence). With 0 bases clipped from V and 6 bases from J, the junction kept 9 bases outside the gene matches. The CDR3 contains 18 residues.

This chain connects TRBV2 to TRBJ1-1; the D is unclear. The V and J ends lost 3 bases and 10 bases respectively, with 9 bases between them. The CDR3 loop spans 11 amino acids. Looked up from germline, CDR1 is SNHLY and CDR2 is FYNNEI. CDR3 protein: CASSDGRIAFF. CDR3 nucleotide sequence: TGTGCCAGCAGTGATGGGAGGATAGCTTTCTTT.

The chain recombines TRBV27 with TRBJ2-7; the match to TRBD1 covers 11 bases. Germline trimming cut 6 bases from V and 6 bases from J; bases unmatched to any gene: 7. The CDR3 sequence is 14 residues long. Germline lookup yields CDR1 MNHEY and CDR2 SMNVEV (reference sequence). CDR3 DNA sequence: TGTGCCAGCAGCCCGGGACAGGGGGTAACCGAGCAGTACTTC. The encoded protein is CASSPGQGVTEQYF.

This rearrangement joins TRBV28 to TRBJ2-7; D may be TRBD1 (5 bases). The CDR3 runs to 11 residues. CDR1 is MDHEN, CDR2 SYDVKM, per germline. V was clipped by 8 bases and J by 3 bases, with 8 bases between them. CDR3 bases: TGTGCCAGCGAGACAGACTACGAGCAGTACTTC. The encoded protein is CASETDYEQYF.

The chain employs TRBV9 and TRBJ2-7; D is perhaps TRBD1 (6 bases). The CDR3 runs to 16 residues. The germline V gene has CDR1 SGDLS and CDR2 YYNGEE. V was shortened by 2 bases and J by 5 bases, with 20 bases between the two germline ends. CDR3 sequence (DNA): TGTGCCAGCAGCGTCGGTATAGGGGGTACAGAAAACGAGCAGTACTTC. This encodes CASSVGIGGTENEQYF.

The chain has TRBV11-1 and TRBJ1-1, with D possibly TRBD1 on 5 matching bases. The CDR3 runs to 15 residues. The V end lost 5 bases, the J end lost 3 bases, and 16 bases lay between the germline ends. The germline gives CDR1 SGHAT, CDR2 FQDESV (reference sequence). CDR3 nucleotides: TGTGCCAGCAGCGAATGGTTTGGGGGGGACACTGAAGCTTTCTTT. Protein product: CASSEWFGGDTEAFF.

This rearrangement joins TRBV6-5 to TRBJ2-6; TRBD2 is a possible D gene (5 bases). This CDR3 comprises 14 residues. Trimming cost V 0 bases and J 10 bases, with 10 bases left between them. CDR1 MNHEY and CDR2 SVGAGI come from the germline V gene. CDR3 coding DNA: TGTGCCAGCAGTTACTCGAGGTCGGGAAACGTCCTGACTTTC. It yields the protein CASSYSRSGNVLTF.

The chain joins TRBV6-5 to TRBJ2-7; D remains unclear. The CDR3 spans 14 residues. Trimming pared 6 bases from V and 4 bases from J, leaving 16 bases between. Per the germline V gene, CDR1 is MNHEY and CDR2 is SVGAGI. CDR3 in DNA: TGTGCCAGCAGCCATCATGGGTTCCTATACGAGCAGTACTTC. This translates into CASSHHGFLYEQYF.

J is TRBJ1-3 and V is TRBV11-2, with D hard to call. Germline CDR1 SGHAT, CDR2 FQNNGV. V was shortened by 1 base and J by 8 bases, with 9 bases between the two germline ends. This CDR3 contains 13 residues. The DNA for the CDR3 is TGTGCCAGCAGCTTAGGCTCTGGGGACACCATATATTTT. Amino acid sequence: CASSLGSGDTIYF.

The chain recombines TRBV6-4 with TRBJ1-1, with D possibly being TRBD1 (5 bases). Germline assignment: CDR1 MRHNA and CDR2 SNTAGT. The CDR3 has 13 residues. Trimming cost V 6 bases and J 1 base, with 9 bases left between them. CDR3 protein: CASSLTGNTEAFF. CDR3 coding DNA: TGTGCCAGCAGCCTAACAGGGAACACTGAAGCTTTCTTT.

The chain links TRBV7-9 to TRBJ1-2; D is perhaps TRBD1 (5 bases). This CDR3 comprises 12 residues. Trimming left V 6 bases short and J 2 bases short, with 7 bases between. The germline CDR1 and CDR2 sequences are SEHNR and FQNEAQ (reference sequence). The CDR3 coding sequence is TGTGCCAGCAGTGGGGGAAACTATGGCTACACCTTC. Its protein is CASSGGNYGYTF.